A selection of T cell receptor beta chains follows, all from one sample in a study of T cell repertoires in cytomegalovirus infection. In TCRdb, the reads were re-called with MiXCR into one record per CDR3 protein. The sample lists 200,000 to 300,000 distinct CDR3 sequences, less than 9.5% occurring once. Sequenced: PBMCs. The source of these receptors is a human donor in good health (CMV status not recorded). Some clones in this sample may be carry-over from other donors' samples. Both conserved end residues are part of each CDR3. Fields, in order: CDR3 length, clone size, D gene, V gene, J gene, CDR3 protein, CDR3 DNA. A D gene is named only where the DNA matches it firmly. Only part of the rows carry a size: once, few, many, or a class if the clone is expanded.

16	once	TRBD1	TRBV5-5	TRBJ2-1	CASSLVGTGSVVEQFF	TGTGCCAGCAGCTTGGTAGGGACAGGGTCGGTAGTTGAGCAGTTCTTC
15	many	TRBD2	TRBV6-2/TRBV6-3	TRBJ2-7	CASSYTASGTYEQYF	TGTGCCAGCAGTTACACCGCTAGCGGAACCTACGAGCAGTACTTC
13	few	TRBD2	TRBV6-5	TRBJ2-1	CASSSGGLNEQFF	TGTGCCAGCAGTTCGGGGGGACTCAATGAGCAGTTCTTC
13	many	.	TRBV10-3	TRBJ2-5	CAISESWGETQYF	TGTGCCATCAGTGAGTCGTGGGGTGAGACCCAGTACTTC
15	.	.	TRBV20-1	TRBJ1-6	CSASDRSSYNSPLHF	TGCAGTGCTTCCGACAGGAGCTCCTATAATTCACCCCTCCACTTT
15	many	TRBD1	TRBV20-1	TRBJ2-7	CSARDKARGSLEQYF	TGCAGTGCTAGAGATAAGGCCAGGGGGTCGCTCGAGCAGTACTTC
16	.	TRBD2	TRBV19	TRBJ2-1	CASEVGSGRGYNEQFF	TGTGCCAGTGAAGTTGGTAGCGGGAGGGGCTACAATGAGCAGTTCTTC
12	many	.	TRBV12-3/TRBV12-4	TRBJ1-5	CASRISNQPQHF	TGTGCCAGCAGAATTAGCAATCAGCCCCAGCATTTT
13	.	.	TRBV28	TRBJ1-4	CASSLWADEKLFF	TGTGCCAGCAGTTTATGGGCGGATGAAAAACTGTTTTTT
13	many	.	TRBV12-3/TRBV12-4	TRBJ1-2	CASSLEGGLGYTF	TGTGCCAGCAGTTTAGAGGGTGGTCTTGGCTACACCTTC
17	many	.	TRBV6-1	TRBJ2-2	CASSTRQGLSSPGELFF	TGTGCCAGCAGCACCCGTCAGGGACTCTCCTCTCCGGGGGAGCTGTTTTTT
13	many	.	TRBV7-2	TRBJ1-2	CASSSGQDYGYTF	TGTGCCAGCAGCTCTGGGCAGGACTATGGCTACACCTTC
14	.	.	TRBV20-1	TRBJ1-2	CSAREPGASYGYTF	TGCAGTGCTAGAGAACCCGGGGCGTCCTATGGCTACACCTTC
12	few	.	TRBV4-3	TRBJ1-1	CASSQASSEAFF	TGCGCCAGCAGCCAAGCCTCGTCTGAAGCTTTCTTT
14	many	TRBD1	TRBV10-3	TRBJ2-5	CAISEGTGLETQYF	TGTGCCATCAGTGAGGGGACAGGGTTGGAGACCCAGTACTTC
13	many	TRBD1	TRBV7-2	TRBJ2-7	CASSLGQGGEQYF	TGTGCCAGCAGCTTGGGACAGGGGGGAGAGCAGTACTTC
16	.	.	TRBV19	TRBJ2-6	CATSLGGGSGANVLTF	TGTGCCACATCATTAGGTGGCGGCTCTGGGGCCAACGTCCTGACTTTC
15	many	TRBD1	TRBV7-8	TRBJ2-5	CASSILMGTGETQYF	TGTGCCAGCAGCATCCTTATGGGGACAGGGGAGACCCAGTACTTC
16	many	.	TRBV19	TRBJ2-6	CASSIDSILGANVLTF	TGTGCCAGTAGTATCGACAGTATTCTGGGTGCCAACGTCCTGACTTTC
14	few	.	TRBV5-1	TRBJ2-7	CASSPPHADYEQYF	TGCGCCAGCAGCCCGCCCCACGCGGACTACGAGCAGTACTTC
13	many	TRBD2	TRBV7-9	TRBJ2-7	CASSSRGNYEQYF	TGTGCCAGCAGCTCGCGGGGGAACTACGAGCAGTACTTC
14	.	TRBD1	TRBV10-2	TRBJ2-7	CASTFGTGAYEQYF	TGCGCCAGCACGTTCGGGACAGGGGCCTACGAGCAGTACTTC
15	few	.	TRBV29-1	TRBJ1-3	CSVVIRGLSGNTIYF	TGCAGCGTTGTCATAAGGGGCCTCTCTGGAAACACCATATATTTT
13	few	.	TRBV18	TRBJ1-5	CASSPLDNQPQHF	TGTGCCAGCTCACCCTTGGACAATCAGCCCCAGCATTTT
13	many	.	TRBV7-8	TRBJ2-3	CASSRSAESTQYF	TGTGCCAGCAGCCGATCAGCGGAAAGTACGCAGTATTTT
14	many	.	TRBV7-2	TRBJ1-6	CASSLGTYNSPLHF	TGTGCCAGCAGCTTGGGGACCTATAATTCACCCCTCCACTTT
14	many	.	TRBV20-1	TRBJ2-2	CSASSREYTGELFF	TGCAGTGCTAGTTCCAGGGAATACACCGGGGAGCTGTTTTTT